These T cell receptor beta chains were read from a single sample in a study of blood T cell repertoires in COVID-19. Clones were sequenced by immunoSEQ multiplex PCR, and TCRdb holds only the in-frame ones, with some missing. The sample records some 350,000 clones, about 90% being singletons. Sequencing was carried out using peripheral blood. These receptor sequences come from a man between 18 and 35 years old with active or convalescent COVID-19. CDR3s include the opening cysteine and the closing phenylalanine or tryptophan. The order of the fields is D gene, CDR3 length, J gene, clone size, V gene, CDR3 protein, CDR3 DNA. D genes are given only for firm matches. Clone size appears in some rows only: once, few, many, or a class for an expanded clone.

D: TRBD2
length: 18
J: TRBJ2-7
size: once
V: TRBV4-3
CDR3: CASSQGGGRKGVSYEQYF
DNA: TGCGCCAGCAGCCAGGGGGGCGGGAGGAAGGGAGTTTCCTACGAGCAGTACTTC

D: TRBD1
length: 14
J: TRBJ1-2
size: -
V: TRBV6-2/TRBV6-3
CDR3: CASSYGQGVYGYTF
DNA: TGTGCCAGCAGTTACGGACAGGGGGTCTATGGCTACACCTTC

D: -
length: 14
J: TRBJ1-1
size: -
V: TRBV18
CDR3: CASSIRVRDGEAFF
DNA: TGTGCCAGCTCAATCAGGGTCAGAGATGGTGAAGCTTTCTTT

D: -
length: 15
J: TRBJ1-1
size: -
V: TRBV7-2
CDR3: CASSLGVGVFTEAFF
DNA: TGTGCCAGCAGCTTAGGGGTCGGGGTCTTCACTGAAGCTTTCTTT

D: -
length: 15
J: TRBJ2-1
size: -
V: TRBV18
CDR3: CATTVSDPIYNEQFF
DNA: TGTGCCACCACGGTTAGCGACCCTATCTACAATGAGCAGTTCTTC

D: -
length: 13
J: TRBJ1-4
size: -
V: TRBV28
CDR3: CASSFREREKLFF
DNA: TGTGCCAGCAGTTTTCGGGAAAGGGAAAAACTGTTTTTT

D: TRBD1
length: 14
J: TRBJ2-7
size: -
V: TRBV4-3
CDR3: CASRPDRDHYEQYF
DNA: TGCGCCAGCAGACCGGACAGGGACCACTACGAGCAGTACTTC

D: -
length: 11
J: TRBJ2-7
size: -
V: TRBV3-1/TRBV3-2
CDR3: CASSLNYEQYF
DNA: TGTGCCAGCAGCCTTAACTACGAGCAGTACTTC

D: TRBD2
length: 14
J: TRBJ2-1
size: -
V: TRBV5-1
CDR3: CASSLTSGSSEQFF
DNA: TGCGCCAGCAGCTTGACTAGCGGGAGTTCTGAGCAGTTCTTC

D: -
length: 15
J: TRBJ1-2
size: -
V: TRBV4-3
CDR3: CASSPTTTGNYGYTF
DNA: TGCGCCAGCAGCCCGACCACCACAGGGAACTATGGCTACACCTTC

D: -
length: 15
J: TRBJ2-1
size: -
V: TRBV7-3
CDR3: CASSPGHDSYNEQFF
DNA: TGTGCCAGCAGCCCGGGACACGATTCCTACAATGAGCAGTTCTTC

D: -
length: 14
J: TRBJ1-1
size: -
V: TRBV3-1/TRBV3-2
CDR3: CASSQGGGVGEAFF
DNA: TGTGCCAGCAGCCAAGGGGGAGGGGTGGGTGAAGCTTTCTTT

D: TRBD1
length: 12
J: TRBJ1-2
size: -
V: TRBV2
CDR3: CASSPPQGGNTF
DNA: TGTGCCAGCAGTCCTCCACAGGGGGGGAACACCTTC

D: TRBD1
length: 16
J: TRBJ2-1
size: -
V: TRBV2
CDR3: CASRPRGTGGYNEQFF
DNA: TGTGCCAGCAGGCCTCGGGGGACAGGGGGCTACAATGAGCAGTTCTTC

D: -
length: 17
J: TRBJ2-6
size: -
V: TRBV7-9
CDR3: CASSLGFGASGANVLTF
DNA: TGTGCCAGCAGCTTAGGTTTTGGGGCTTCTGGGGCCAACGTGCTGACTTTC

D: -
length: 13
J: TRBJ2-5
size: -
V: TRBV6-6
CDR3: CASCTSLRETQYF
DNA: TGTGCCAGCTGTACTAGCTTGCGAGAGACCCAGTACTTC

D: TRBD1
length: 14
J: TRBJ2-2
size: -
V: TRBV7-2
CDR3: CATSLTGGPGELFF
DNA: TGTGCCACCTCCTTAACAGGGGGCCCCGGGGAGCTGTTTTTT

D: -
length: 14
J: TRBJ2-1
size: -
V: TRBV30
CDR3: CAWSDRTGGNEQFF
DNA: TGTGCCTGGAGTGACAGGACCGGGGGCAATGAGCAGTTCTTC

D: -
length: 14
J: TRBJ1-4
size: -
V: TRBV7-8
CDR3: CASTREGFWEKLFF
DNA: TGTGCCAGCACCAGGGAGGGTTTTTGGGAAAAACTGTTTTTT

D: -
length: 18
J: TRBJ1-6
size: -
V: TRBV3-1/TRBV3-2
CDR3: CASSQRPGPSLYNSPLHF
DNA: TGTGCCAGCAGCCAGAGGCCGGGCCCTAGCCTATATAATTCACCCCTCCACTTT

D: TRBD1
length: 16
J: TRBJ2-2
size: -
V: TRBV9
CDR3: CASSDRQGANTGELFF
DNA: TGTGCCAGCAGCGATCGACAGGGGGCGAACACCGGGGAGCTGTTTTTT

D: -
length: 15
J: TRBJ2-5
size: -
V: TRBV4-1
CDR3: CASSQVPGVQETQYF
DNA: TGCGCCAGCAGCCAAGTTCCAGGGGTACAAGAGACCCAGTACTTC